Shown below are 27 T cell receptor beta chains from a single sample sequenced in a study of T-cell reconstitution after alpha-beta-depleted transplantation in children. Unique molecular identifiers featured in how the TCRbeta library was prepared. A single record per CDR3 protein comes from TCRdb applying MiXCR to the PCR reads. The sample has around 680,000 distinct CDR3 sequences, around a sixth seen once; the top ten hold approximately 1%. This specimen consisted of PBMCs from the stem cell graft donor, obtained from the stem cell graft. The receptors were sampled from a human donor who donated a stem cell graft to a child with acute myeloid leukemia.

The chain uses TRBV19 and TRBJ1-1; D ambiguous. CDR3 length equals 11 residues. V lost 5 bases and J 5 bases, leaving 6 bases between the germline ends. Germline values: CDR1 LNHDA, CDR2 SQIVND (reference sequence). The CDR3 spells CASSVRTEAFF. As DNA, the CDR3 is TGTGCCAGTAGTGTCCGAACTGAAGCTTTCTTT.

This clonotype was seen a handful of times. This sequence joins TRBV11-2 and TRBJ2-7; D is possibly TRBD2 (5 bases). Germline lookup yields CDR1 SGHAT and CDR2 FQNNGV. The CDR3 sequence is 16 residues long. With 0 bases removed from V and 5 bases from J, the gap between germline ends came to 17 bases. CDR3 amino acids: CASSLDLSLESDEQYF. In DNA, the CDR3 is TGTGCCAGCAGCTTAGATCTCTCACTAGAGAGTGACGAGCAGTACTTC.

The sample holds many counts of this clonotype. The CDR3 DNA is TGCAGTGCTAGTAGCTGGGAAAGCAATCAGCCCCAGCATTTT. It codes for CSASSWESNQPQHF. The chain combines TRBV20-1 with TRBJ1-5; no definite D call. The CDR3 is 14 residues long. CDR1 DFQATT and CDR2 SNEGSKA come from the germline V gene (reference sequence). V was shortened by 3 bases and J by 1 base, with 10 bases between the two germline ends.

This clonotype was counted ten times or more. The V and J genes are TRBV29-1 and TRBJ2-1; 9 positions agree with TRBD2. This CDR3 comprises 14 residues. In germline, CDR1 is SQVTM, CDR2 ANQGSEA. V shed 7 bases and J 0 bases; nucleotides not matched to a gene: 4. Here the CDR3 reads CSANSGSSYNEQFF. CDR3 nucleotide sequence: TGCAGCGCTAATAGCGGGAGCTCCTACAATGAGCAGTTCTTC.

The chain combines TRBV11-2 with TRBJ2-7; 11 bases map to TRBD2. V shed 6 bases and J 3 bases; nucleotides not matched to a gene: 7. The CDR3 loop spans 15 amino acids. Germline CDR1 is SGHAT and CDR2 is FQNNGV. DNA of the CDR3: TGTGCCAGCAGAAGGGACCTAGCGGGGGGCTACGAGCAGTACGTC. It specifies CASRRDLAGGYEQYV.

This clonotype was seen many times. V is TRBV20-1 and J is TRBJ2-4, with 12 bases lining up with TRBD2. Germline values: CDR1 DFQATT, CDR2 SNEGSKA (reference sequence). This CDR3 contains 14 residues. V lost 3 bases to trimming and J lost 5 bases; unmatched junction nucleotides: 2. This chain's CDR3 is CSASGTSGQNIQYF. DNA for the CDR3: TGCAGTGCTAGTGGGACTAGCGGGCAAAACATTCAGTACTTC.

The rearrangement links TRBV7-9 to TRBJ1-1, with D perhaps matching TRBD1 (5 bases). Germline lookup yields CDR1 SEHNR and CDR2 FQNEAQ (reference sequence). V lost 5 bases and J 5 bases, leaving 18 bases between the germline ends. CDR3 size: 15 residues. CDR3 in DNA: TGTGCCAGCAGCGCCGGACGGGGGAGGAAAACTGAAGCTTTCTTT. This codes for CASSAGRGRKTEAFF.

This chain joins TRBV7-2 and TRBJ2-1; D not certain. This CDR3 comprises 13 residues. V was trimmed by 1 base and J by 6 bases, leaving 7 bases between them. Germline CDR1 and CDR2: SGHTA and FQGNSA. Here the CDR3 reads CASSLDPSNEQFF. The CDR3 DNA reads TGTGCCAGCAGCTTAGACCCATCCAATGAGCAGTTCTTC.

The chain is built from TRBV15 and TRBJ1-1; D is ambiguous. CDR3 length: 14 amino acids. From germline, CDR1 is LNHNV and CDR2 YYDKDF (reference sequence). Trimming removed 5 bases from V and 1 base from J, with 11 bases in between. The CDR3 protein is CATSLRRQNTEAFF. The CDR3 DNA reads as TGTGCCACCAGCCTCCGACGACAGAACACTGAAGCTTTCTTT. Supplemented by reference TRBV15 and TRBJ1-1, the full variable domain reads DAMVIQNPRYQVTQFGKPVTLSCSQTLNHNVMYWYQQKSSQAPKLLFHYYDKDFNNEADTPDNFQSRRPNTSFCFLDIRSPGLGDTAMYLCATSLRRQNTEAFFGQGTRLTVV.

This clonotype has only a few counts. CDR3 DNA: TGTGCCAGCAGCTTGGAATGGACGGACCTCACTGAAGCTTTCTTT. The encoded protein is CASSLEWTDLTEAFF. The V gene is TRBV5-6, the J gene TRBJ1-1; D not certain. V shed 0 bases and J shed 4 bases, with 13 bases lying between them. Germline values: CDR1 SGHDT, CDR2 YYEEEE. The CDR3 contains 15 residues.

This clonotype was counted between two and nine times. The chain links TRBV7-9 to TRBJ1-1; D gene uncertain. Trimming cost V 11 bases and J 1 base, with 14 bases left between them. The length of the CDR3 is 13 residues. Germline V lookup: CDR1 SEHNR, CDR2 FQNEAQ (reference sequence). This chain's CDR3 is CAVNLRENTEAFF. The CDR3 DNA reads TGTGCCGTAAATCTGAGGGAGAACACTGAAGCTTTCTTT.

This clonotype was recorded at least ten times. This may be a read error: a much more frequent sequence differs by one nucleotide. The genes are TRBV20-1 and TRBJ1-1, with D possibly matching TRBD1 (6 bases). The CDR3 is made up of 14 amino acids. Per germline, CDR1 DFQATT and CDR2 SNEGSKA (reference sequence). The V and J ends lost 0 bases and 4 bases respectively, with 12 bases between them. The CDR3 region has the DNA TGCAGTGCTAGAGATCAGGGGATGAGCACTGAAGCTTTCTTT. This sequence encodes CSARDQGMSTEAFF.

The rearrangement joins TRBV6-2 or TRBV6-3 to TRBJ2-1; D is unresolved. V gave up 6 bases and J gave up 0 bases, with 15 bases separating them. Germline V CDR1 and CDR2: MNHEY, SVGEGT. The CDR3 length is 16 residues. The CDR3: CASRTQVELSYNEQFF. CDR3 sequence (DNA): TGTGCCAGCAGGACCCAGGTTGAGCTCTCCTACAATGAGCAGTTCTTC.

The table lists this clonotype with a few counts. The CDR3 coding sequence is TGTGCCAGCAGCTTGGGACAGGGGAATTACAATGAGCAGTTCTTC. Its translation: CASSLGQGNYNEQFF. This chain uses TRBV7-2 with TRBJ2-1; 10 positions match TRBD1. The V segment lost 3 bases and the J segment 4 bases; nucleotides outside the gene matches: 3. The length of the CDR3 is 15 residues. CDR1 is SGHTA, CDR2 FQGNSA, per germline.

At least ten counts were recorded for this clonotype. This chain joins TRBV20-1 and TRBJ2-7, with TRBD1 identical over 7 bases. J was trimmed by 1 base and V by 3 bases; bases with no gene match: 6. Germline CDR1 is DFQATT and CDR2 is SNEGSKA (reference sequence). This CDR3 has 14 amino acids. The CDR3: CSARMPTGSYEQYV. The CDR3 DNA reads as TGCAGTGCTAGGATGCCGACAGGGTCCTACGAGCAGTACGTC.

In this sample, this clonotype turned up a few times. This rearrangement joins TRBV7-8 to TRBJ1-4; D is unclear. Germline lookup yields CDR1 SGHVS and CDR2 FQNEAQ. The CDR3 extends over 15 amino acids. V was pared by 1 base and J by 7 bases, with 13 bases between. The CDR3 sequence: CASSLGRAISEKLFF. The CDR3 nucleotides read TGTGCCAGCAGCTTAGGCCGGGCCATCAGTGAAAAACTGTTTTTT.

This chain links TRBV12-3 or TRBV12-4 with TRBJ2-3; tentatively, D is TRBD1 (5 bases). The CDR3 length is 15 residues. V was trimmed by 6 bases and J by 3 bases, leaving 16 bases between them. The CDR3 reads CASSSAGMGTDTQYF. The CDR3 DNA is TGTGCCAGCAGCTCTGCAGGGATGGGAACAGATACGCAGTATTTT.

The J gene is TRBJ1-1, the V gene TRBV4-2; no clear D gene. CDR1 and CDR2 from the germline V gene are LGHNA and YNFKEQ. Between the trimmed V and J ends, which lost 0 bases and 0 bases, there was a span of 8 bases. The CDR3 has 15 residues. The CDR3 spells CASSQDRLLNTEAFF. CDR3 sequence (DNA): TGTGCCAGCAGCCAAGATCGACTGCTGAACACTGAAGCTTTCTTT.

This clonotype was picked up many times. CDR3 coding DNA: TGCAGTGCTCAGAGGGCAACCTACGAGCAGTACTTC. Amino acid sequence: CSAQRATYEQYF. The rearrangement links TRBV20-1 to TRBJ2-7, with D possibly TRBD2 on 5 matching bases. The CDR3 totals 12 residues. CDR1 is DFQATT and CDR2 is SNEGSKA in the germline V gene (reference sequence). V was clipped by 5 bases and J by 2 bases, with 10 bases between them.

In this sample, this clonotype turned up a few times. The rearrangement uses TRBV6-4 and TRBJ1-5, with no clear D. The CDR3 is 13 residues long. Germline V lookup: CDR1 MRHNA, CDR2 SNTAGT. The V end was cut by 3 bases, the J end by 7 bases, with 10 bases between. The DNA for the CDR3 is TGTGCCAGCAGTGAGCAAGAAGGACAGCCCCAGCATTTT. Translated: CASSEQEGQPQHF.

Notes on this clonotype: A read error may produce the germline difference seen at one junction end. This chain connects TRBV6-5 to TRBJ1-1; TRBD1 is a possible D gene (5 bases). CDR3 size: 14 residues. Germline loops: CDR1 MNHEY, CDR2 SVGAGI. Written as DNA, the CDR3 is TGTGCCAGCAGTTACTGGGGCACGGACACTGAACCTTTCTTT. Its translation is CASSYWGTDTEPFF.

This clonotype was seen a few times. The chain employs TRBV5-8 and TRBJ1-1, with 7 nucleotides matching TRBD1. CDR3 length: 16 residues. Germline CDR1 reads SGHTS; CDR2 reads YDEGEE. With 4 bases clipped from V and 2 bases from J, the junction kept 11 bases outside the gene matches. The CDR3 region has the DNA TGTGCCAGCAGCCCCTACCAGGGGGGCCTTAACACTGAAGCTTTCTTT. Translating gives CASSPYQGGLNTEAFF. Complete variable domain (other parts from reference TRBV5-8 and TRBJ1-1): EAGVTQSPTHLIKTRGQQATLRCSPISGHTSVYWYQQALGLGLQFLLWYDEGEERNRGNFPPRFSGRQFPNYSSELNVNALELEDSALYLCASSPYQGGLNTEAFFGQGTRLTVV.

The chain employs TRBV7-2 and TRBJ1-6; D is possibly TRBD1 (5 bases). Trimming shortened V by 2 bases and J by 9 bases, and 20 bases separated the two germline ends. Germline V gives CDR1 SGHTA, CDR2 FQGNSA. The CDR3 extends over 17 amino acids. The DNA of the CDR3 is TGTGCCAGCAGCTTAAGAGGGACCCAAGTATACGGTTCACCCCTCCACTTT. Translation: CASSLRGTQVYGSPLHF. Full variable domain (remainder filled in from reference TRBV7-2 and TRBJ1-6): GAGVSQSPSNKVTEKGKDVELRCDPISGHTALYWYRQSLGQGLEFLIYFQGNSAPDKSGLPSDRFSAERTGGSVSTLTIQRTQQEDSAVYLCASSLRGTQVYGSPLHFGNGTRLTVT.

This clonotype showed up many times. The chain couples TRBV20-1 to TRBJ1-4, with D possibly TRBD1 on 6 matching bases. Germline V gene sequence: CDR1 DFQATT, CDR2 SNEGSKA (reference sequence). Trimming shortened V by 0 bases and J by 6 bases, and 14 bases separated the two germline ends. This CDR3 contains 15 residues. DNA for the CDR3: TGCAGTGCTAGAGATCAGGGCAGGGGAGATGAAAAACTGTTTTTT. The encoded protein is CSARDQGRGDEKLFF.

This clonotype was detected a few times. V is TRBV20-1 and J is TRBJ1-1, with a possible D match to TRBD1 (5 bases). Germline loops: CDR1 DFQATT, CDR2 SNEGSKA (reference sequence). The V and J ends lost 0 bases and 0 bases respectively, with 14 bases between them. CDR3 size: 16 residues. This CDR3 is CSARDLGDSLNTEAFF. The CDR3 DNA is TGCAGTGCTAGAGATCTCGGAGACAGTCTGAACACTGAAGCTTTCTTT.

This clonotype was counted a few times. Here the CDR3 DNA reads TGCAGTGCTAGATTACGGCTGCGACTAAGCTCCTACGAGCAGTACGTC. Encoded protein: CSARLRLRLSSYEQYV. This chain uses TRBV20-1 with TRBJ2-7, with a weak D call TRBD2 (5 bases). CDR3 length: 16 residues. Trimming stripped 2 bases from V and 0 bases from J, with 17 bases between. CDR1 and CDR2 from the germline V gene are DFQATT and SNEGSKA (reference sequence).

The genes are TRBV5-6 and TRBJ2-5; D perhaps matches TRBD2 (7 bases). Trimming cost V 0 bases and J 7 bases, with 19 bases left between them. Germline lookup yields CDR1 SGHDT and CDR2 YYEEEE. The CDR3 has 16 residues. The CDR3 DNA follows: TGTGCCAGCAGCTTGGAGCAGAGGGGGGGGAGGGGGACCCAGTACTTC. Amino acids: CASSLEQRGGRGTQYF.